The rows below give T cell receptor beta chains drawn from one sample of a study of shared clonotypes between healthy human individuals. TCRdb keeps only in-frame clones here, not all; method: immunoSEQ multiplex PCR. The repertoire holds around 120,000 clones, with about 66% as singletons. Sequenced input: memory CD8+ T cells sorted from blood. The receptors shown here come from a woman in her thirties in good health. Both conserved end residues are part of each CDR3. A D gene is named only where the DNA matches it firmly. Size is stated for part of the rows, as once, few or many counts, or as a class when the clone is expanded.

TRBJ2-1	.	.	TRBV27	CASKESVADGPNEQFF	TGTGCCAGCAAGGAGTCGGTGGCGGATGGGCCCAATGAGCAGTTCTTC
TRBJ2-2	few	.	TRBV6-1	CASSVERGVGGELFF	TGTGCCAGCAGTGTGGAAAGGGGTGTAGGCGGGGAGCTGTTTTTT
TRBJ2-3	.	.	TRBV5-6	CASSALAGFKYTQYF	TGTGCCAGCAGCGCCCTGGCCGGGTTCAAGTATACGCAGTATTTT
TRBJ2-7	.	TRBD1	TRBV25-1	CASSDPGQGARYEQYF	TGTGCCAGCAGTGACCCAGGACAGGGGGCCAGGTACGAGCAGTACTTC
TRBJ1-4	.	.	TRBV4-1	CASSSMGVTNEKLFF	TGCGCCAGCAGCTCAATGGGGGTAACTAATGAAAAACTGTTTTTT
TRBJ2-5	.	.	TRBV27	CASSQGGQTQYF	TGTGCCAGCAGCCAGGGGGGCCAGACCCAGTACTTC
TRBJ1-2	many	TRBD1	TRBV5-1	CASSPGTGRADNYGYTF	TGCGCCAGCAGCCCTGGGACAGGCCGAGCAGATAACTATGGCTACACCTTC
TRBJ2-1	.	TRBD2	TRBV28	CASSRGTSGSNEQFF	TGTGCCAGCAGCCGTGGGACTAGCGGGAGTAATGAGCAGTTCTTC
TRBJ1-3	.	.	TRBV6-1	CASSEAIGSGNTIYF	TGTGCCAGCAGTGAAGCTATAGGGTCTGGAAACACCATATATTTT
TRBJ2-1	many	.	TRBV6-1	CASSDSAEGEEQFF	TGTGCCAGCAGTGATTCGGCAGAAGGTGAAGAGCAGTTCTTC
TRBJ2-7	many	.	TRBV6-1	CASSQRTEGPYEQYF	TGTGCCAGCAGTCAACGGACAGAAGGCCCCTACGAGCAGTACTTC
TRBJ2-3	.	.	TRBV6-5	CASSYFGVPDTQYF	TGTGCCAGCAGTTACTTCGGAGTCCCAGATACGCAGTATTTT
TRBJ1-2	.	TRBD1	TRBV10-3	CAINHIPGQGACGYTF	TGTGCCATCAATCACATACCGGGACAGGGGGCGTGTGGCTACACCTTC
TRBJ2-1	many	.	TRBV2	CASSDGGENEQFF	TGTGCCAGCAGTGATGGAGGGGAAAATGAGCAGTTCTTC
TRBJ2-7	.	.	TRBV9	CASSVGASSYEQYF	TGTGCCAGCAGCGTAGGGGCTTCCTCCTACGAGCAGTACTTC
TRBJ1-3	few	.	TRBV7-6	CASSLRAGDGNTIYF	TGTGCCAGCAGCTTAAGAGCAGGGGACGGAAACACCATATATTTT
TRBJ2-7	.	.	TRBV27	CASSNNYEQYF	TGTGCCAGCAGTAATAACTACGAGCAGTACTTC
TRBJ2-7	.	.	TRBV27	CASRPGTSYEQYF	TGTGCCAGCAGGCCTGGGACTTCCTACGAGCAGTACTTC
TRBJ1-2	.	.	TRBV4-1	CASSQVHRRGSIKSYGYTF	TGCGCCAGCAGCCAAGTCCACCGTCGGGGCAGCATCAAAAGCTATGGCTACACCTTC
TRBJ2-3	.	.	TRBV7-6	CASSSSLAPTDTQYF	TGTGCCAGCAGCTCTTCCCTTGCACCTACAGATACGCAGTATTTT
TRBJ2-7	.	.	TRBV5-1	CASSPGTATGEQYF	TGCGCCAGCAGCCCAGGGACCGCAACTGGTGAGCAGTACTTC
TRBJ1-1	.	.	TRBV29-1	CSVEDGGEVFF	TGCAGCGTTGAAGATGGGGGGGAGGTTTTCTTT
TRBJ1-5	.	.	TRBV6-1	CASSPGNSNQPQHF	TGTGCCAGCAGTCCCGGGAATAGCAATCAGCCCCAGCATTTT
TRBJ2-3	.	.	TRBV19	CASSYDRASTDTQYF	TGTGCCAGTAGTTACGACAGAGCTAGCACAGATACGCAGTATTTT
TRBJ2-7	.	.	TRBV2	CASSEAFTYEQYF	TGTGCCAGCAGTGAGGCGTTCACCTACGAGCAGTACTTC
TRBJ1-1	.	.	TRBV25-1	CASSDISVGSTEAFF	TGTGCCAGCAGTGATATTTCCGTTGGGTCCACTGAAGCTTTCTTT
TRBJ2-1	.	.	TRBV25-1	CASISREHYQFF	TGTGCCAGCATCTCCAGGGAACACTACCAGTTCTTC
TRBJ2-1	.	.	TRBV7-3	CASSLTFVNEQFF	TGTGCCAGCAGCTTAACCTTCGTAAATGAGCAGTTCTTC
TRBJ2-7	.	TRBD1	TRBV5-1	CASSLGTGGDEQYF	TGCGCCAGCAGCCTCGGGACAGGGGGCGACGAGCAGTACTTC
TRBJ2-1	.	.	TRBV7-8	CASSSWGESSYNEQFF	TGTGCCAGCAGCTCATGGGGCGAGAGCTCCTACAATGAGCAGTTCTTC
TRBJ2-1	.	.	TRBV7-3	CASSLTFGTQGGQFF	TGTGCCAGCAGCTTAACGTTTGGGACCCAAGGCGGTCAGTTCTTC
TRBJ2-1	.	TRBD2	TRBV6-5	CASSYVAGGPNEQFF	TGTGCCAGCAGTTACGTAGCGGGAGGGCCCAATGAGCAGTTCTTC
TRBJ1-1	once	.	TRBV5-5	CASSLEYRVVMNTEAFF	TGTGCCAGCAGCTTGGAATACAGGGTTGTAATGAACACTGAAGCTTTCTTT